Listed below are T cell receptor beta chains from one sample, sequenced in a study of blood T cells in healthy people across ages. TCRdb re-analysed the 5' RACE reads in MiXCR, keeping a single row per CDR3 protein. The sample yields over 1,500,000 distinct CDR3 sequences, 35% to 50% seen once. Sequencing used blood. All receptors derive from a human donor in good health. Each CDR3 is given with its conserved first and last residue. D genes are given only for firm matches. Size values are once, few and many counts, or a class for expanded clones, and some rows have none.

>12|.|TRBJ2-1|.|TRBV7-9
TGTGCCAGCAGCTTAACGTTTAGTGAGCAGTTCTTC
CASSLTFSEQFF
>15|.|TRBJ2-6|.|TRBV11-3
TGTGCCAGCGGCCTTGAGGGTTCTGGGGCCAACGTCCTGACTTTC
CASGLEGSGANVLTF
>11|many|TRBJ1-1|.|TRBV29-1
TGCAGCGTCCAAAACAGTGTAGAAGCTTTCTTT
CSVQNSVEAFF
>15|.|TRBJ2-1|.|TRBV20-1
TGCAGTGCTAGTGGTCTGGCGGAGATCTACAATGAGCAGTTCTTC
CSASGLAEIYNEQFF
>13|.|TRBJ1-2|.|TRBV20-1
TGCAGTGCTAGTCCTCCGGGTCTTTACGGCTACACCTTC
CSASPPGLYGYTF
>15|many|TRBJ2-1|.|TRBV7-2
TGTGCCAGCAGCTTAGCCACGGGCTCCTACAATGAGCAGTTCTTC
CASSLATGSYNEQFF
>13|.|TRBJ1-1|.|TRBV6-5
TGTGCCAGCAGTTACTCCGGCACCTCTGAAGCTTTCTTT
CASSYSGTSEAFF
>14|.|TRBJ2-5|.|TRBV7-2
TGTGCCAGCAGTTTAGAACACCGACAAGAGGCCCAGTACTTC
CASSLEHRQEAQYF
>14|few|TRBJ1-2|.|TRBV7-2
TGTGCCAGCAGCTTAGGGGGCAGGGCTTATGGCTACACCTTC
CASSLGGRAYGYTF
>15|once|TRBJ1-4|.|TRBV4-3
TGCGCCAGCAGCCAAGATTTACGGCCCGGTGAAAAACTGTTTTTT
CASSQDLRPGEKLFF
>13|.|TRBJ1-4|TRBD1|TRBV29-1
TGCAGCGTGAACAGGGGTTATACAGATACGCAGTTTTTT
CSVNRGYTDTQFF
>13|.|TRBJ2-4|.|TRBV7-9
TGTGCCAGCAGCTTTACAGGCTATCAGGAGGAGTACTTC
CASSFTGYQEEYF
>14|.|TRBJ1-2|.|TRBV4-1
TGCGCCAGCAGCCAAGGCCCAAGCCACTATGGCTACACCTTC
CASSQGPSHYGYTF
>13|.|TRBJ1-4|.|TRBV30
TGTGCCTGGAGTGCCGGGTTGAATGAAAAACTGTTTTTT
CAWSAGLNEKLFF
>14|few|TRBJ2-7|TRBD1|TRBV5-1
TGCGCCAGCAGCTTCAGGGGACAGACCTACGAGCAGTACTTC
CASSFRGQTYEQYF
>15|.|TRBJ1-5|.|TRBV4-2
TGTGCCAGCAGCCTGCAAGACAGCGGGAATCAGCCCCAGCATTTT
CASSLQDSGNQPQHF
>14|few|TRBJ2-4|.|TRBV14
TGTGCCAGCAGCCAGGCCGGGGATTGGAACATTCAGTACTTC
CASSQAGDWNIQYF
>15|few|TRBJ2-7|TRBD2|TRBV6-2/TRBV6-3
TGTGCCAGCAGTTACTCCCTAGCGGGGCCCTACGAGCAGTACTTC
CASSYSLAGPYEQYF
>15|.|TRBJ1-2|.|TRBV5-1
TGCGCCAGCAGCTGGACGTCCTATAGCGGGTATGGCTACACCTTC
CASSWTSYSGYGYTF
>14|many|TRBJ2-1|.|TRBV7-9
TGTGCCAGCAGCTTATTATCAACTTACAATGAGCAGTTCTTC
CASSLLSTYNEQFF
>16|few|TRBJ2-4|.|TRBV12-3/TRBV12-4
TGTGCCAGCAGTTTGCTGCGGGACTTAGCCAAAAACATTCAGTACTTC
CASSLLRDLAKNIQYF
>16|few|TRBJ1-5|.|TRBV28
TGTGCCAGCACGGGGCTAACCAGAACGCCCGGGCAGCCCCAGCATTTT
CASTGLTRTPGQPQHF